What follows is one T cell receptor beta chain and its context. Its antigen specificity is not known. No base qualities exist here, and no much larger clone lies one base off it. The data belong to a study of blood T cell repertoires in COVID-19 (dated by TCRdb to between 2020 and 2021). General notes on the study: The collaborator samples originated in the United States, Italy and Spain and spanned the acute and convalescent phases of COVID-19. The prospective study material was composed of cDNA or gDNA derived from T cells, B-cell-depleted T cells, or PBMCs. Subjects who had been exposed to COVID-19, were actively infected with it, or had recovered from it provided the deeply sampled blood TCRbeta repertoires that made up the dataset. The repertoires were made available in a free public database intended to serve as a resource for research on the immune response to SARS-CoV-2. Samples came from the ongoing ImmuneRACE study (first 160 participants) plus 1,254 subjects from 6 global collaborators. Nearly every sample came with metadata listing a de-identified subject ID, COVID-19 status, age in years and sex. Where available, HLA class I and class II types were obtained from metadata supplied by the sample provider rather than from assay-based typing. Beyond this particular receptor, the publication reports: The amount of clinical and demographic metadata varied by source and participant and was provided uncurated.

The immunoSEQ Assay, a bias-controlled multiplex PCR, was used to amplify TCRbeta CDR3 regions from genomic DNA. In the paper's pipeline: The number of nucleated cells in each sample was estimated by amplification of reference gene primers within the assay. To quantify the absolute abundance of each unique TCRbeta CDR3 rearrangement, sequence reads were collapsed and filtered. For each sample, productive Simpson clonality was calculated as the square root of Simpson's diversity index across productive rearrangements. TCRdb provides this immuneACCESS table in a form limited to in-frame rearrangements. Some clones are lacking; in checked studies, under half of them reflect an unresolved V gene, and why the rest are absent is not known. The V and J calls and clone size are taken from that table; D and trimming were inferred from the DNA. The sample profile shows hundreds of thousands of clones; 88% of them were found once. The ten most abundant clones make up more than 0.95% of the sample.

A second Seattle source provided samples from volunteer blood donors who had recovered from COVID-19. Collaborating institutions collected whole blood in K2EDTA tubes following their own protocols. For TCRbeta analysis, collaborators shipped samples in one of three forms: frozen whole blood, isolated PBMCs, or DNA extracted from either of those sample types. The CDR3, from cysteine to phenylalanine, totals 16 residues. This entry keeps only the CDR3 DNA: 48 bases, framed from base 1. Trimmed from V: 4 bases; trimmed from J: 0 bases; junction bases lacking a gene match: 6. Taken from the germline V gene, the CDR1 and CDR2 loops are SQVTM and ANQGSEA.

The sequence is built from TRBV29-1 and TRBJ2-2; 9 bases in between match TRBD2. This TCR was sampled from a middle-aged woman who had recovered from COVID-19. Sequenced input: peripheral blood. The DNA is TGCAGCGTTGGTTGGCTAGCGGGGCCGAACACCGGGGAGCTGTTTTTT. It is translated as CSVGWLAGPNTGELFF.